This TCR beta chain appears in the sequencing data of a study of blood T cell repertoires in COVID-19. Study overall: T cells, B-cell-depleted T cells, or PBMCs supplied cDNA or gDNA.

Germline CDR1 reads GTSNPN; CDR2 reads SVGIG (reference sequence). The CDR3 covers 12 residues. V gave up 3 bases and J gave up 8 bases, with 13 bases separating them. Authors' data handling: By means of reference gene primer amplification, nucleated cell counts were estimated. Repertoires were generated with immunoSEQ multiplex PCR, while TCRdb's copy carries only in-frame clones and drops some. That table supplies the V and J calls and clone size; D and trimming were determined from the DNA. The sample lists about 140,000 clones, about 86% seen once, with 4% in the top ten. Sequencing used peripheral blood. The sequence came from a woman aged 60-70 years with acute or convalescent COVID-19. The chain links TRBV30 to TRBJ1-2, with unresolved D. The CDR3 nucleotides read TGTGCCTGGAGCGAGGCGGGTCCCGGCTACACCTTC. It translates to CAWSEAGPGYTF.